This T cell receptor beta chain was obtained from a study of blood T cell repertoires in COVID-19. Across the study: Specimens from acute and convalescent COVID-19 originated in the United States, Italy and Spain. The analysed material was cDNA or gDNA that came from T cells, B-cell-depleted T cells, or PBMCs.

CDR3 length: 15 residues. The V and J ends lost 4 bases and 3 bases, in that order; junction bases with no gene match: 4. Germline V lookup: CDR1 SGHDT, CDR2 YYEEEE. Only a few counts were recorded for this clone. The sample holds other DNA sequences that translate to the same CDR3. As handled by the study authors: Estimated nucleated cell counts came from reference gene primer amplification. The table came from immunoSEQ multiplex PCR; TCRdb's copy has only in-frame clones and leaves some out. Clone size and the V and J calls come from that table; the DNA yielded D and trimming. Of roughly 67,000 clones listed, around 74% are singletons.

Sequenced: peripheral blood. The clonotype was recovered from a woman aged 45-59 years with active or convalescent COVID-19. The rearrangement links TRBV5-6 to TRBJ2-2, with 9 positions matching TRBD2. The CDR3 region is CASSPTSGYTGELFF. CDR3 bases: TGTGCCAGCAGCCCCACTAGCGGGTACACCGGGGAGCTGTTTTTT.